This record covers a single T cell receptor (beta chain). Its antigen remains unidentified. Through a sample-barcoded 5' primer and a J-beta primer mix, a second PCR was run for about 6 to 11 cycles. TCRdb re-called the 5' RACE reads with MiXCR, one entry per CDR3 protein. Of 650,000 to 800,000 distinct CDR3 sequences in the sample, over 40% were seen once. The study drew donors from healthy Caucasian individuals in Russia aged about 6 to 90. Isolating PBMCs gave at least 7 million of these cells per sample. This entry comes from a study of blood T cells in healthy people across ages. Study conclusions and caveats: Shifts in expanded clonotypes may have been confounded by donor CMV status, which was unknown. It was found that TCR beta diversity correlated strongly with the percentage of naive T cells.

V was pared by 5 bases and J by 5 bases, with 19 bases between. There are 16 residues in the CDR3. Per germline, CDR1 MDHEN and CDR2 SYDVKM. The sequencing sample was made of blood. The TCR comes from a woman of 80 years or more in good health. This chain uses TRBV28 with TRBJ2-1; D tentatively reads TRBD1 or TRBD2 (5 bases each). The CDR3, as DNA: TGTGCCAGCAGTCCATGGGGGACGGGGAACGACAATGAGCAGTTCTTC. It codes for CASSPWGTGNDNEQFF.